This TCR beta chain is drawn from a study of Ad26.COV2.S vaccination and SARS-CoV-2 variants. Across the study: COV1001, an Ad26.COV2.S trial, supplied this vaccine-arm donor. Donor got 5x10^10 or 1x10^11 viral particles of Ad26.COV2.S.

Assay used: immunoSEQ multiplex PCR; TCRdb lists only in-frame clones, some missing. The repertoire holds about 410,000 clones, with roughly 90% as singletons. Treatment reported: around 19 received Ad26.COV2.S at low or high dose, single or two shots; roughly five received placebo; per-sample allocation not given. Material that was analyzed had been drawn on day 63 after the first vaccine or placebo injection. An adult donor aged 18-55 years was enrolled in Boston. The source material was peripheral blood, sampled in a trial of Ad26.COV2.S vaccine versus placebo. The receptor's source is a person between 18 and 59 years old who received the Ad26.COV2.S COVID-19 vaccine or a placebo.

The CDR3 DNA is TGTGCCAGCACCCCTGACAGGGTGGGTAGTGGTACGCAGTATTTT. Translation: CASTPDRVGSGTQYF. The chain uses TRBV28 and TRBJ2-3; the match to TRBD1 covers 7 bases. Trimming took 7 bases from V and 8 from J; bases not matched to a gene: 15. Looked up from germline, CDR1 is MDHEN and CDR2 is SYDVKM. The CDR3 loop spans 15 amino acids.